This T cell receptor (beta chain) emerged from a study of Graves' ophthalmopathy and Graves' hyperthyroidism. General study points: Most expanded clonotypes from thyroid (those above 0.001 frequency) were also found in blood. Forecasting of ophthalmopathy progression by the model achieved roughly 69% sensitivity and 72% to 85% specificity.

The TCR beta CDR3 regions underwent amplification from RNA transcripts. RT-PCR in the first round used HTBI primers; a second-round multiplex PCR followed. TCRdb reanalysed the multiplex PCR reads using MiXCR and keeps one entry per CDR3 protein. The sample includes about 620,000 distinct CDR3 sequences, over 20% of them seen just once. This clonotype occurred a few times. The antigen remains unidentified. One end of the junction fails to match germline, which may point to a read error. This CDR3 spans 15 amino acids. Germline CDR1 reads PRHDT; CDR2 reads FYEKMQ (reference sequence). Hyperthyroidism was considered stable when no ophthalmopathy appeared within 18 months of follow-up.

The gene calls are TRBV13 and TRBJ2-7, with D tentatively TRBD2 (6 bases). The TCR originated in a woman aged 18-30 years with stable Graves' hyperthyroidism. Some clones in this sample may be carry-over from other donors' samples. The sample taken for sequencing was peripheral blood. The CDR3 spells CTSSLYFGGFDEQYF. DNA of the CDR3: TGTACCAGCAGCTTATATTTCGGGGGATTCGACGAGCAGTACTTC. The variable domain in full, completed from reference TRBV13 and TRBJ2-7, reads AAGVIQSPRHLIKEKRETATLKCYPIPRHDTVYWYQQGPGQDPQFLISFYEKMQSDKGSIPDRFSAQQFSDYHSELNMSSLELGDSALYFCTSSLYFGGFDEQYFGPGTRLTVT.